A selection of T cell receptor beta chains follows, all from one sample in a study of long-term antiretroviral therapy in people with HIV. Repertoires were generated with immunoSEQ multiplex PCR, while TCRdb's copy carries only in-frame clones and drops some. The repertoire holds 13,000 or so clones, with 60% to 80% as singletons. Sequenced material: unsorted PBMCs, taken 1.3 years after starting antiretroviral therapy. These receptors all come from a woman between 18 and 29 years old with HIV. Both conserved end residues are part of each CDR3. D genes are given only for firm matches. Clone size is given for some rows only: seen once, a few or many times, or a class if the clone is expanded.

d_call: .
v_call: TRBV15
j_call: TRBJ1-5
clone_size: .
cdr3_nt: TGTGCCACCAGCAGGATTCAGGGAAATCAGCCCCAGCATTTT
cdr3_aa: CATSRIQGNQPQHF

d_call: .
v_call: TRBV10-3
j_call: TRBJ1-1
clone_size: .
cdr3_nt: TGTGCCATCAGTGAAGAAAGGTCTGAAGCTTTCTTT
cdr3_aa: CAISEERSEAFF

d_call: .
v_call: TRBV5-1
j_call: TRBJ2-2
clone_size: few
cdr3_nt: TGCGCCAGCAGCCCCGGTTACACCGGGGAGCTGTTTTTT
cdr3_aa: CASSPGYTGELFF

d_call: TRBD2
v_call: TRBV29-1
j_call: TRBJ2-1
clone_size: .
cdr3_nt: TGCAGCGTGAAAACCACTAGCGCCCATGAGCAGTTCTTC
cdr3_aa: CSVKTTSAHEQFF

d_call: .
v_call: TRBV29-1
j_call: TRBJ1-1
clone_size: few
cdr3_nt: TGCAGCGTTGAAGATGTTGGGGGAGAAGCTTTCTTT
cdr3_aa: CSVEDVGGEAFF

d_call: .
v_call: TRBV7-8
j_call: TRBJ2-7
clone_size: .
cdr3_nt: TGTGCCAGCACCTTTTCTCTGCTCGAGCAGTACTTC
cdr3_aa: CASTFSLLEQYF

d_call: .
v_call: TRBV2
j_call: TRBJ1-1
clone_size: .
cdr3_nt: TGTGCCAGCATTGGCGGCTCTGGGGGGAACACTGAAGCTTTCTTT
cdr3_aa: CASIGGSGGNTEAFF